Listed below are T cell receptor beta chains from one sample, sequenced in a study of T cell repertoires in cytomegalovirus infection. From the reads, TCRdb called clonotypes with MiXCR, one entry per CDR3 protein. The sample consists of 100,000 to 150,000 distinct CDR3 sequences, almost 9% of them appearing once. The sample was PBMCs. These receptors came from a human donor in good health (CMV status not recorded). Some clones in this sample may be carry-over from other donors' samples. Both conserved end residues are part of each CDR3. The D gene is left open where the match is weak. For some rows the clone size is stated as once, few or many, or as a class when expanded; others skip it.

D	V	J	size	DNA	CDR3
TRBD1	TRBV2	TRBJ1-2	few	TGTGCCACCGGGCAGGGGGCGGATGGCTACACCTTC	CATGQGADGYTF
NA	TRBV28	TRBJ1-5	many	TGTGCCAGCAGCTTGGGGGGGGCTGGGGGCAATCAGCCCCAGCATTTT	CASSLGGAGGNQPQHF
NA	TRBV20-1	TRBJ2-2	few	TGCAGTGCTAGTTCCGGGGGCTCGGGGGAGCTGTTTTTT	CSASSGGSGELFF
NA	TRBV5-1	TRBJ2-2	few	TGCGCCAGCAGCCCGATGGAGCTCGGGGAGCTGTTTTTT	CASSPMELGELFF
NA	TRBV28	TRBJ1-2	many	TGTGCCAGCAGTTTATCCGGGGCAGGAGAAACTTATGGCTACACCTTC	CASSLSGAGETYGYTF
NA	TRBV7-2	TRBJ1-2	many	TGTGCCAGCAGCTTAGCCGTCGAGGATGGCTACACCTTC	CASSLAVEDGYTF
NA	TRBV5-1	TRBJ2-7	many	TGCGCCAGCAGCCCCTCCCCCCCCGAGAGGTCCTACGAGCAGTACTTC	CASSPSPPERSYEQYF
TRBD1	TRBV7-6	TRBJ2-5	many	TGTGCCAGCCGAAAAGACGGGCGTGGACAGGGGGCAGTCCAAGAGACCCAGTACTTC	CASRKDGRGQGAVQETQYF
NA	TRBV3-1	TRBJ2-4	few	TGTGCCAGCAGCCCCTGGGGCGTGAACATTCAGTACTTC	CASSPWGVNIQYF
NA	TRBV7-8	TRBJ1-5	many	TGTGCCAGCAGCTTAGGTCCCAATCAGCCCCAGCATTTT	CASSLGPNQPQHF
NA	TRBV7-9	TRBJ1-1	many	TGTGCCAGCAGCTTAGCGTATCTAGCTTTCTTT	CASSLAYLAFF
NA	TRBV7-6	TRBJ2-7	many	TGTGCCAGCAGCTTATCAAACTCCTACGAGCAGTACTTC	CASSLSNSYEQYF
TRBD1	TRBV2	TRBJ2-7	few	TGTGCCAGCAGTAGGGGGCCTTTCGAGGTGCAGTACTTC	CASSRGPFEVQYF
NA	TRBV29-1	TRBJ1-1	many	TGCAGCACCCGGACCACGAACACTGAAGCTTTCTTT	CSTRTTNTEAFF
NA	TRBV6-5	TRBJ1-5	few	TGTGCCAGCAGTCCCCAGGGTCAGCCCCAGCATTTT	CASSPQGQPQHF
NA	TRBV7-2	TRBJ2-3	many	TGTGCCAGCACGGCGGAGAACACAGATACGCAGTATTTT	CASTAENTDTQYF
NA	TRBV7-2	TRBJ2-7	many	TGTGCCAGCAGCTTAGGCGGGAACCCAACCTACGAGCAGTACTTC	CASSLGGNPTYEQYF
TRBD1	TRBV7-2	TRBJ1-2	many	TGTGCCAGCAGCACACCGGACAGGGGGGGTCGTCTCGATGGCTACACCTTC	CASSTPDRGGRLDGYTF
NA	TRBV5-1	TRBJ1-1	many	TGCGCCAGCAGCTTGGTGGCAGGGGTAATGGCTGAAGCTTTCTTT	CASSLVAGVMAEAFF
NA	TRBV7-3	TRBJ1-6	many	TGTGCCAGCAGCCCAGGGGAGGGGTCACCCCTCCACTTT	CASSPGEGSPLHF
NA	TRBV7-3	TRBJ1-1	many	TGTGCCAGCAGCTTAAACGGGGAAGTCACTGAAGCTTTCTTT	CASSLNGEVTEAFF
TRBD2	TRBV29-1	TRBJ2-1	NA	TGCAGCGTTGAAGACTTAGCGGGGGGGCACGATGAGCAGTTCTTC	CSVEDLAGGHDEQFF
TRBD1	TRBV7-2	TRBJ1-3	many	TGTGCCAGCAGCCCGGACAGGGGAGGGAGAAACACCATATATTTT	CASSPDRGGRNTIYF
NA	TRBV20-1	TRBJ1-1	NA	TGCAGTGCTAGCGATCAGGGAGGACGCACTGAAGCTTTCTTT	CSASDQGGRTEAFF
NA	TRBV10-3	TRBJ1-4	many	TGTGCCATCAGTGAGGGGGAAAGACCTAATGAAAAACTGTTTTTT	CAISEGERPNEKLFF
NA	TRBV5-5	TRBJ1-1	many	TGTGCCAGCAGCTTTCGGGCCCAACAGAACACTGAAGCTTTCTTT	CASSFRAQQNTEAFF
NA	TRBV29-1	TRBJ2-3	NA	TGCAGCTTTGGACAGACCACAGATACGCAGTATTTT	CSFGQTTDTQYF
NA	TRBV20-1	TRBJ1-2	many	TGCAGTGCTAGAGATTCTGGGGCTAACTATGGCTACACCTTC	CSARDSGANYGYTF
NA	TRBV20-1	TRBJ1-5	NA	TGCAGTGCTAGAGATTCAGGGAAGACGAATCAGCCCCAGCATTTT	CSARDSGKTNQPQHF
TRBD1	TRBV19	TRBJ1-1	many	TGTGCCAGTAGTCCCCTACCCAGGGGGCCAGGGATGAAAGGGACTGAAGCTTTCTTT	CASSPLPRGPGMKGTEAFF
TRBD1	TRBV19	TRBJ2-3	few	TGTGCTACAGGGGGGTCCAGCACAGATACGCAGTATTTT	CATGGSSTDTQYF
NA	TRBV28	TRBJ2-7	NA	TGTGCCAGCAGTTTAGAATATTTATCGGGCTACTCCTACGAGCAGTACTTC	CASSLEYLSGYSYEQYF
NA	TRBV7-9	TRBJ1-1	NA	TGTGCCAGCAGCCTTTGGGCGAACACTGAAGCTTTCTTT	CASSLWANTEAFF
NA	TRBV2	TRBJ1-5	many	TGTGCCAGCAGTGAAGGGTTTCAGCCCCAGCATTTT	CASSEGFQPQHF
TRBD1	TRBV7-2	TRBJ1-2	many	TGTGCCAGCAGCTCTAACAGGGGAGTCGGCTATGGCTACACCTTC	CASSSNRGVGYGYTF
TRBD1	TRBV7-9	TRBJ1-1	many	TGTGCCAGCAGCTCGACAGGGTCTGAAGCTTTCTTT	CASSSTGSEAFF
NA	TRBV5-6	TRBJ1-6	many	TGTGCCAGCAGCTCGGGACCGAATAATTCACCCCTCCACTTT	CASSSGPNNSPLHF
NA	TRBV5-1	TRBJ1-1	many	TGCGCCAGCAGCTTATTGATCGACAGAGGAAGTGAAGCTTTCTTT	CASSLLIDRGSEAFF
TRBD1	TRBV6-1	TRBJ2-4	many	TGTGCCAGCACCGGACAGGGGAACATTCAGTACTTC	CASTGQGNIQYF
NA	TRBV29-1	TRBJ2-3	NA	TGCAGCGTTGGGGCCGGTGGGGGCACAGATACGCAGTATTTT	CSVGAGGGTDTQYF
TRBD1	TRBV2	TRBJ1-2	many	TGTGCCAGCAGTGTCGGGACAGGTTATGGCTACACCTTC	CASSVGTGYGYTF
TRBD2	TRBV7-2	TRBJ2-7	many	TGTGCCAGCAGCCAGAGGGGTAGCGGGGCCTACGAGCAGTACTTC	CASSQRGSGAYEQYF